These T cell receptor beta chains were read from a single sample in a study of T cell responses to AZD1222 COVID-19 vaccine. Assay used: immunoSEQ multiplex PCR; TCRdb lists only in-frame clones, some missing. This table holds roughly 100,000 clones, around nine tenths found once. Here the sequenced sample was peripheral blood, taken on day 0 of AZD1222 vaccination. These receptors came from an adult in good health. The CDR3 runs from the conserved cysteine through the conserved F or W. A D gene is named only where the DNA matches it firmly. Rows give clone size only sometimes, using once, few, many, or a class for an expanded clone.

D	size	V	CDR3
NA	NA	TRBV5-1	CASRGFNEKLFF
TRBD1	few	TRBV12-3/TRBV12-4	CASSLDRGGPQHF
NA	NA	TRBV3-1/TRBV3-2	CASSHYATNEKLFF
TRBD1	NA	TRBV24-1	CATSDRTGGNTQYF
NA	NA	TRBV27	CASSMTPGNTIYF
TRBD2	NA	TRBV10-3	CAIRPGTSGYNEQFF
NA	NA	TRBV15	CATSRRPGQNSNQPQHF
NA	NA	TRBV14	CASSQGPGDGYGYTF
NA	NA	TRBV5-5	CASSPSAEQFSGNTIYF
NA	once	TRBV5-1	CASSLTPQETQYF
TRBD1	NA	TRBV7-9	CASSTQGDSNQPQHF
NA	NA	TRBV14	CASSVRRVEAYEQYF
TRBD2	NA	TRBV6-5	CASSYGGRGGEQFF
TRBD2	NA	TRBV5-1	CASNEMGGYEQFF
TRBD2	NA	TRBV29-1	CSVGLANTGELFF
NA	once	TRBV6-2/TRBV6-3	CASSSGETGELFF
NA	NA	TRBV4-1	CASSQVPHTEAFF
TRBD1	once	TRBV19	CASEGLLGQGYVLGYTF
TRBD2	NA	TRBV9	CASSVNPGGVVNEQFF
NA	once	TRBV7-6	CASSLGSLGTGELFF
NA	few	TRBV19	CASSDRGTEAFF
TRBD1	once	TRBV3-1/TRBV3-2	CASSLYRGWNTEAFF
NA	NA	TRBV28	CASSWGNGQFF
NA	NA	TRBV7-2	CASSRQGFSDEQFF
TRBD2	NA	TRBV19	CASSMASGGPTGELFF
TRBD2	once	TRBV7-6	CASSFQTSGGDEQFF
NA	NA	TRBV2	CASSGLNTGELFF
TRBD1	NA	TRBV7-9	CASSLETGGVGTGELFF
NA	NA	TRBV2	CASSVRFQNTEAFF
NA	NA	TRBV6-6	CASSSGWLYEQYF
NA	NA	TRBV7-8	CASSLFSMQETQYF
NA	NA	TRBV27	CASKADLSGNTIYF
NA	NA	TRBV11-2	CASSLERIREQYF
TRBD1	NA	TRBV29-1	CSVVGTGYGYTF
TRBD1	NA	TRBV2	CASSVEGQHNYGYTF
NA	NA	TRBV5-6	CASSLLTGTDTQYF
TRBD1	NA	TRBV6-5	CASSYLPGQLQETQYF
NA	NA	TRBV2	CASSEVQETQYF
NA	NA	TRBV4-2	CASSQMTAAYGGANVLTF
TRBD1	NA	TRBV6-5	CASSFGQGSDEQYF
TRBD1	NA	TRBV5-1	CASSLGQGGEQYF
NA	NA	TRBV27	CASSAKTSRRELFF
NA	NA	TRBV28	CASSARQPSTDTQYF
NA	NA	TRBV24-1	CATSEQDKDEQYF
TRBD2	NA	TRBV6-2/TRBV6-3	CASSYERDSYNEQFF
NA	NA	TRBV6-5	CASTSRGYGYTF
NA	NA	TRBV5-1	CASSFPGGTPNTEAFF
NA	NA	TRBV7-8	CASSKGQGSGANVLTF
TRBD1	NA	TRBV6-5	CASILRTGTTEAFF
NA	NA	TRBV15	CATSRDSQATEAFF
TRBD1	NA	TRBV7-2	CASSLGTGNASPLHF
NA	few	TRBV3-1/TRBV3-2	CASSQARLGVQFF